Following are 26 T cell receptor beta chains from one sample sequenced in a study of shared clonotypes between healthy human individuals. Data came from immunoSEQ multiplex PCR; TCRdb stores just in-frame clones and leaves some out. The table records around 1.5 million clones, nearly 99% of them present only once. Source material: naive CD4+ T cells sorted from blood. Subset noted: CD45RA+ positively selected. Source of these receptors: a man aged 25-45 years in good health.

In its sample, this clone was seen a few times. The same CDR3 also results from other DNA sequences found in this sample. The chain couples TRBV14 to TRBJ2-3, with D unclear. The germline V gene encodes CDR1 SGHDN and CDR2 FVKESK. The V gene lost 3 bases and the J gene lost 6 bases, with 4 bases spanning the gap. The CDR3 totals 11 residues. This CDR3 is CASSHSDTQYF. CDR3 in DNA: TGTGCCAGCAGCCATTCCGATACGCAGTATTTT.

The chain combines TRBV10-3 with TRBJ2-2, with TRBD1 matching 8 bases. In germline, CDR1 is ENHRY, CDR2 SYGVKD. Germline trimming cut 5 bases from V and 0 bases from J; bases unmatched to any gene: 5. This CDR3 has 16 amino acids. For the CDR3, the DNA is TGTGCCATCAGTTATCAGGGGGCAGCGAACACCGGGGAGCTGTTTTTT. This encodes CAISYQGAANTGELFF.

J is TRBJ2-1 and V is TRBV5-1; D is possibly TRBD1 (5 bases). Germline CDR1 reads SGHRS; CDR2 reads YFSETQ. This CDR3 has 14 amino acids. Trimming took 6 bases from V and 7 from J, leaving 17 bases between them. CDR3 sequence: CASITSPPGNEQFF. CDR3 nucleotide sequence: TGCGCCAGCATCACCTCCCCACCAGGGAATGAGCAGTTCTTC.

This rearrangement joins TRBV6-1 to TRBJ2-7, with D unresolved. Germline-derived CDR1 and CDR2 are MNHNS and SASEGT. V was trimmed by 7 bases and J by 6 bases, leaving 19 bases between them. CDR3 length: 14 residues. The CDR3 DNA sequence: TGTGCCAGCACAGGCTATAGGGTTCTGGGCGAGCAGTACTTC. It encodes CASTGYRVLGEQYF.

The CDR3 is CASSKRNTEAFF. The DNA for the CDR3 is TGTGCCAGTAGTAAGAGGAACACTGAAGCTTTCTTT. V is TRBV19 and J is TRBJ1-1; D is undetermined. The V end was cut by 4 bases, the J end by 1 base, with 4 bases between. The V gene's germline CDR1 is LNHDA and CDR2 SQIVND (reference sequence). The CDR3 spans 12 residues.

This chain connects TRBV29-1 to TRBJ2-1, with D tentatively TRBD2 (6 bases). This CDR3 region has 15 residues. CDR1 and CDR2 from the germline V gene are SQVTM and ANQGSEA. Trimming cost V 3 bases and J 8 bases, with 20 bases left between them. The CDR3 sequence: CSVEGTGVLGYEQFF. DNA for the CDR3: TGCAGCGTTGAGGGTACGGGAGTGTTGGGGTATGAGCAGTTCTTC.

This rearrangement joins TRBV11-2 to TRBJ2-7; D gene unclear. V lost 1 base and J lost 4, with 17 bases in between. Germline V gives CDR1 SGHAT, CDR2 FQNNGV. CDR3 size: 16 residues. The CDR3 loop reads CASSLVSSDGSYEQYF. DNA of the CDR3: TGTGCCAGCAGCTTAGTTTCTTCGGACGGTTCGTACGAGCAGTACTTC. Using reference TRBV11-2 and TRBJ2-7 for the parts outside the CDR3, the full variable domain is EAGVAQSPRYKIIEKRQSVAFWCNPISGHATLYWYQQILGQGPKLLIQFQNNGVVDDSQLPKDRFSAERLKGVDSTLKIQPAKLEDSAVYLCASSLVSSDGSYEQYFGPGTRLTVT.

This chain connects TRBV25-1 to TRBJ2-5; D unclear. The CDR3 totals 11 residues. CDR1 and CDR2 from the germline V gene are MGHDK and SYGVNS. Trimming shortened V by 7 bases and J by 5 bases, and 8 bases separated the two germline ends. CDR3 sequence reads: CASTGMETQYF. CDR3 sequence (DNA): TGTGCCAGCACGGGTATGGAGACCCAGTACTTC.

On this clone itself: Distinct nucleotide sequences in the sample also encode this CDR3. The V and J genes are TRBV5-1 and TRBJ2-5; TRBD1 matches at 8 bases. The CDR3 runs to 14 residues. V dropped 0 bases and J dropped 4; count of bases not matched to a gene: 2. In germline, CDR1 is SGHRS, CDR2 YFSETQ. The CDR3 sequence: CASSLEGQGETQYF. CDR3 nucleotides: TGCGCCAGCAGCTTGGAAGGACAGGGAGAGACCCAGTACTTC.

CDR3 protein: CASSHVYRANEQFF. CDR3 DNA: TGCGCCAGCAGCCATGTATACAGGGCTAATGAGCAGTTCTTC. The chain carries TRBV4-1 and TRBJ2-1; D is possibly TRBD1 (6 bases). Trimming left V 3 bases short and J 7 bases short, with 13 bases between. Germline assignment: CDR1 MGHRA and CDR2 YSYEKL. CDR3 length equals 14 residues.

The V gene is TRBV6-1, the J gene TRBJ1-2; D gene ambiguous. V lost 9 bases and J 6 bases, leaving 11 bases between the germline ends. The germline V gene encodes CDR1 MNHNS and CDR2 SASEGT. This CDR3 has 11 amino acids. For the CDR3, the DNA is TGTGCCAGTGGGTTGACTCATGGCTACACCTTC. This sequence encodes CASGLTHGYTF.

V is TRBV19 and J is TRBJ1-5, with 7 bases identical to TRBD1. Germline CDR1 and CDR2: LNHDA and SQIVND (reference sequence). V was pared by 3 bases and J by 0 bases, with 5 bases of the junction left unmatched. The CDR3 is 16 residues long. For the CDR3, the DNA is TGTGCCAGTAGTATCGGCAGGGGGTATAGCAATCAGCCCCAGCATTTT. Translation: CASSIGRGYSNQPQHF.

J is TRBJ1-2 and V is TRBV19; TRBD1 might be the D (6 bases). CDR1 and CDR2 from the germline V gene are LNHDA and SQIVND (reference sequence). The V and J ends lost 4 bases and 4 bases respectively, with 7 bases between them. The CDR3 is 12 residues long. The CDR3, as DNA: TGTGCCAGTAGTAACAGGGCCTATGGCTACACCTTC. Protein product: CASSNRAYGYTF.

The genes are TRBV2 and TRBJ1-3, with TRBD1 identical over 11 bases. Germline trimming cut 8 bases from V and 4 bases from J; bases unmatched to any gene: 19. This CDR3 spans 19 amino acids. Germline values: CDR1 SNHLY, CDR2 FYNNEI. CDR3 loop: CASHPRTGGPDLRGNTIYF. The CDR3 DNA reads as TGTGCCAGCCACCCTAGGACAGGGGGCCCCGACCTGAGGGGAAACACCATATATTTT.

The V call is TRBV30, the J call TRBJ1-4; D may be TRBD1 (5 bases). Germline V gene lookup returns CDR1 GTSNPN and CDR2 SVGIG (reference sequence). The CDR3 extends over 16 amino acids. Trimming left V 0 bases short and J 4 bases short, with 15 bases between. CDR3: CAWSVVGGILNEKLFF. The CDR3, as DNA: TGTGCCTGGAGTGTGGTTGGGGGGATACTTAATGAAAAACTGTTTTTT.

This chain links TRBV4-1 with TRBJ2-2; 16 bases line up with TRBD2. The CDR3 is 18 amino acids. Per germline, CDR1 MGHRA and CDR2 YSYEKL. Unmatched junction bases numbered 5, after V lost 1 base and J lost 6 bases. The CDR3 sequence is CASSQVFGTSGRAGELFF. The CDR3 coding sequence is TGCGCCAGCAGCCAAGTTTTCGGGACTAGCGGGAGGGCCGGGGAGCTGTTTTTT.

V usage is TRBV19 and J usage is TRBJ2-6, with TRBD1 matching 9 bases. Losses at the gene ends were 3 bases for V and 1 base for J; bases not matched to a gene: 7. This CDR3 region has 18 residues. The V gene's germline CDR1 is LNHDA and CDR2 SQIVND (reference sequence). The CDR3 sequence: CASSMGTGKGSGANVLTF. The CDR3 DNA reads TGTGCCAGTAGTATGGGGACAGGGAAAGGGTCTGGGGCCAACGTCCTGACTTTC.

CDR3 coding DNA: TGTGCCAGCAGCTTGAAGGGGGGCAATCAGCCCCAGCATTTT. Translated, it gives CASSLKGGNQPQHF. This sequence joins TRBV5-5 and TRBJ1-5; D possibly corresponds to TRBD1 (6 bases). The V end was cut by 1 base, the J end by 2 bases, with 7 bases between. The CDR3 covers 14 residues. The germline gives CDR1 SGHKS, CDR2 YYEKEE (reference sequence).

This clone occurred once. This rearrangement joins TRBV4-3 to TRBJ2-6, with D possibly matching TRBD1 (6 bases). The CDR3 sequence is 18 residues long. Trimming removed 0 bases at V and 0 bases at J, with 12 bases between. The germline CDR1 and CDR2 sequences are LGHNA and YSLEER. The CDR3 loop reads CASSQDAQGSSGANVLTF. Here the CDR3 DNA reads TGCGCCAGCAGCCAAGATGCGCAGGGGAGCTCTGGGGCCAACGTCCTGACTTTC.

Of note for this clone: At the DNA level, this CDR3 is encoded by other sequences in the same sample as well. V usage is TRBV19 and J usage is TRBJ2-7; 10 bases agree with TRBD2. The CDR3 runs to 15 residues. V lost 2 bases and J lost 3; bases outside the gene matches: 4. CDR1 is LNHDA and CDR2 is SQIVND in the germline V gene (reference sequence). The CDR3 spells CASSIRASGSYEQYF. The CDR3 DNA follows: TGTGCCAGTAGTATACGAGCTAGCGGGAGCTACGAGCAGTACTTC.

This clone appeared once. CDR3 protein: CASSGDTAKRYGYTF. In DNA, the CDR3 is TGTGCCAGCAGTGGAGACACGGCAAAGCGGTATGGCTACACCTTC. The rearrangement joins TRBV2 to TRBJ1-2; D unresolved. CDR1 SNHLY and CDR2 FYNNEI come from the germline V gene. The length of the CDR3 is 15 residues. Trimming shortened V by 4 bases and J by 5 bases, and 17 bases separated the two germline ends.

Concerning this clone itself: The sample holds other DNA sequences that translate to the same CDR3. This sequence joins TRBV5-1 and TRBJ2-5, with 10 bases lining up with TRBD1. The V and J ends lost 0 bases and 5 bases, in that order; junction bases with no gene match: 1. Looked up from germline, CDR1 is SGHRS and CDR2 is YFSETQ. This CDR3 is 14 amino acids long. Here the CDR3 DNA reads TGCGCCAGCAGCTTGGGGGACAGGGGTGAGACCCAGTACTTC. Residues: CASSLGDRGETQYF. Full variable domain (rest looked up from reference TRBV5-1 and TRBJ2-5): KAGVTQTPRYLIKTRGQQVTLSCSPISGHRSVSWYQQTPGQGLQFLFEYFSETQRNKGNFPGRFSGRQFSNSRSEMNVSTLELGDSALYLCASSLGDRGETQYFGPGTRLLVL.

V is TRBV19 and J is TRBJ2-4, with D hard to call. V lost 6 bases, J lost 0 bases, and 12 bases lay in between. CDR3 length: 15 amino acids. Germline V gene sequence: CDR1 LNHDA, CDR2 SQIVND (reference sequence). This chain's CDR3 is CASRAHSEAKNIQYF. The CDR3 nucleotides are TGTGCCAGTAGAGCTCACTCAGAAGCCAAAAACATTCAGTACTTC.

The rearrangement uses TRBV18 and TRBJ1-3, with a possible D match to TRBD1 (5 bases). Trimming pared 3 bases from V and 0 bases from J, leaving 12 bases between. Per the germline V gene, CDR1 is KGHSH and CDR2 is LQKENI. This CDR3 is 16 amino acids long. The CDR3 DNA is TGTGCCAGCTCACCCCGGGGGGTCGGCTCTGGAAACACCATATATTTT. Translation: CASSPRGVGSGNTIYF.

This clone appeared a single time. V is TRBV5-6 and J is TRBJ2-1; D is possibly TRBD2 (5 bases). The CDR3 is made up of 16 amino acids. Looked up from germline, CDR1 is SGHDT and CDR2 is YYEEEE. V was pared by 4 bases and J by 0 bases, with 14 bases between. The DNA for the CDR3 is TGTGCCAGCAGCCCTATCCCGGGGAGCTCCTACAATGAGCAGTTCTTC. Translating it yields CASSPIPGSSYNEQFF.

J is TRBJ2-5 and V is TRBV5-1; D may be TRBD2 (5 bases). The V end lost 4 bases, the J end lost 4 bases, and 14 bases lay between the germline ends. The germline V gene has CDR1 SGHRS and CDR2 YFSETQ. The CDR3 is 14 residues long. DNA of the CDR3: TGCGCCAGCAGCCTTTCAAGAGGGTCAGAGACCCAGTACTTC. As protein: CASSLSRGSETQYF.